What follows are 8 T cell receptor beta chains derived from one specimen sequenced in a study of T cell repertoires in cytomegalovirus infection. From the reads, TCRdb called clonotypes with MiXCR, one entry per CDR3 protein. This table has fewer than 700,000 distinct CDR3 sequences, more than 20% appearing once. Material: CD8+ T cells from PBMCs. The receptors come from a human donor in good health (CMV status not recorded). Some clones in this sample may be carry-over from other donors' samples.

The chain combines TRBV12-3 or TRBV12-4 with TRBJ2-7, with 11 bases matching TRBD2. The CDR3 sequence is 16 residues long. V was pared by 7 bases and J by 1 base, with 9 bases of the junction left unmatched. The CDR3, as DNA: TGTGCCAGCACCCATAGCGGGGGGGTGGAATCCTACGAGCAGTACTTC. Its protein product is CASTHSGGVESYEQYF.

The chain employs TRBV7-9 and TRBJ1-1; D is perhaps TRBD1 (6 bases). This CDR3 is built from 14 residues. The germline gives CDR1 SEHNR, CDR2 FQNEAQ (reference sequence). V was cut by 1 base and J by 5 bases, with 11 bases left in between. The CDR3 DNA is TGTGCCAGCAGCTTAGGGGGGCGCCTGACTGAAGCTTTCTTT. This gives the protein CASSLGGRLTEAFF.

With regard to this clonotype: A far larger clone is a single base away, which makes a read error likely. The rearrangement joins TRBV6-6 to TRBJ1-1, with TRBD1 as a possible D gene (6 bases). CDR3 length: 12 amino acids. In germline, CDR1 is MNHNY, CDR2 SVGAGI (reference sequence). CDR3 in DNA: TGTGACAGCAGTCGAGGGGGGACTGAAGCTTTCTTT. This codes for CDSSRGGTEAFF.

This clonotype was picked up many times. The chain is built from TRBV4-1 and TRBJ2-1; D is ambiguous. The germline V and J ends were trimmed by 4 bases and 6 bases, with 7 bases remaining between them. CDR1 MGHRA and CDR2 YSYEKL come from the germline V gene. This CDR3 has 12 amino acids. The CDR3 is CASSPLSNEQFF. The CDR3 bases are TGCGCCAGCAGCCCCCTTTCCAATGAGCAGTTCTTC.

V usage is TRBV20-1 and J usage is TRBJ1-1; no clear D gene. The germline gives CDR1 DFQATT, CDR2 SNEGSKA (reference sequence). The CDR3 consists of 14 residues. V was shortened by 6 bases and J by 4 bases, with 18 bases between the two germline ends. CDR3: CSAPFHPGSTEAFF. CDR3 in DNA: TGCAGTGCGCCCTTTCATCCCGGGAGCACTGAAGCTTTCTTT.

The chain uses TRBV14 and TRBJ2-1; TRBD2 matches 11 bases. The CDR3 extends over 17 amino acids. Per germline, CDR1 SGHDN and CDR2 FVKESK. The J segment lost 6 bases and the V segment lost 0 bases, leaving 7 bases of the junction unmatched. CDR3 amino acids: CASSQDQLAGDLNEQFF. The CDR3 DNA sequence: TGTGCCAGCAGCCAAGATCAACTAGCGGGGGACCTCAATGAGCAGTTCTTC. Full variable domain (outside the CDR3, taken from reference TRBV14 and TRBJ2-1): EAGVTQFPSHSVIEKGQTVTLRCDPISGHDNLYWYRRVMGKEIKFLLHFVKESKQDESGMPNNRFLAERTGGTYSTLKVQPAELEDSGVYFCASSQDQLAGDLNEQFFGPGTRLTVL.

The chain's CDR3 is CASSPLAGLDTQYF. The CDR3 DNA is TGCGCCAGCAGCCCGTTAGCGGGGTTGGATACGCAGTATTTT. The V gene is TRBV4-3, the J gene TRBJ2-3; TRBD2 matches 8 bases. Germline CDR1 is LGHNA and CDR2 is YSLEER. The trim removed 4 bases at V and 6 bases at J, leaving 6 bases unmatched. The CDR3 totals 14 residues.

This clonotype was recorded a few times. V usage is TRBV6-5 and J usage is TRBJ2-1; the D gene is possibly TRBD1 (6 bases). V was shortened by 0 bases and J by 8 bases, with 17 bases between the two germline ends. The CDR3 has 16 residues. Germline CDR1 MNHEY, CDR2 SVGAGI. CDR3 coding DNA: TGTGCCAGCAGTTACTCACAGGGTCGGGGTCAGGATGAGCAGTTCTTC. It encodes CASSYSQGRGQDEQFF.